This T cell receptor beta chain was profiled in a study of blood T cell repertoires in COVID-19. Study in general: Researchers got acute and convalescent COVID-19 samples from the United States, Italy and Spain.

About this clone: Other DNA sequences from this sample encode an identical CDR3 as well.

The CDR3 sequence is 14 residues long. The trim removed 3 bases at V and 3 bases at J, leaving 2 bases unmatched. Per the germline V gene, CDR1 is KGHSH and CDR2 is LQKENI. The study assigned cohorts using participant-reported clinical history. Some clones are missing from TCRdb's copy, which holds only in-frame ones; the method was immunoSEQ multiplex PCR. The sample contains 270,000 or so clones, about 90% of which appear only once. This receptor was taken from a woman in her thirties with acute COVID-19. The chain is built from TRBV18 and TRBJ2-7, with TRBD1 identical over 10 bases. Sequencing was done on a sample of PBMCs or T cells enriched from blood (not recorded which). CDR3 DNA: TGTGCCAGCTCACCCGGGACAGGGGACTACGAGCAGTACTTC. Its translation is CASSPGTGDYEQYF.